This passage covers 20 T cell receptor beta chains from one sample sequenced in a study of T cell clonality in common variable immunodeficiency. Profiling relied on immunoSEQ multiplex PCR, and the TCRdb table lists in-frame clones only, not all of them. The sample has some 50,000 clones, none seen only once. The sequencing sample was made of peripheral blood mononuclear cells. These receptors all come from a person aged 18-69 years in good health.

This clone occurred a few times. The sequenced fragment ends 3 residues before the CDR3 boundary, so the rest is inferred from the germline J gene. At the DNA level, this CDR3 is encoded by other sequences in the same sample as well. The chain employs TRBV5-1 and TRBJ1-4; 10 bases agree with TRBD1. The trim removed 3 bases at V and 0 bases at J, leaving 11 bases unmatched. In germline, CDR1 is SGHRS, CDR2 YFSETQ. The CDR3 length is 19 residues. This CDR3 reads CASSYLHRQGAATNEKLFF. The DNA read from the CDR3 is TGCGCCAGCAGCTACCTCCATCGACAGGGGGCCGCAACTAATGAAAAA. Based on the CDR3 plus reference TRBV5-1 and TRBJ1-4, the full variable domain is KAGVTQTPRYLIKTRGQQVTLSCSPISGHRSVSWYQQTPGQGLQFLFEYFSETQRNKGNFPGRFSGRQFSNSRSEMNVSTLELGDSALYLCASSYLHRQGAATNEKLFFGSGTQLSVL.

This clone was observed at least ten times. Sequencing ends 3 residues short of the CDR3 end; the germline J gene provides the rest. The V call is TRBV20-1, the J call TRBJ2-3, with 7 bases lining up with TRBD2. The CDR3 has 16 residues. The junction had 16 bases not matched to a gene; V was cut back by 6 bases and J by 4 bases. Germline CDR1 DFQATT, CDR2 SNEGSKA (reference sequence). The DNA read from the CDR3 is TGCAGTGCACAGATCCCTAGCGGTGGAGGAGCAGATACG. Protein: CSAQIPSGGGADT. The complete CDR3 protein is CSAQIPSGGGADTQYF.

This clone was recorded many times. With the read ending 3 residues before the CDR3 end, the germline J gene is used to fill in that end. The V gene is TRBV20-1, the J gene TRBJ2-7; 7 bases match TRBD1. The germline V gene encodes CDR1 DFQATT and CDR2 SNEGSKA (reference sequence). The junction had 7 bases not matched to a gene; V was cut back by 7 bases and J by 4 bases. The CDR3 extends over 12 amino acids. CDR3 DNA, as far as it was read: TGCAGTGGCAGACAGGGTAATTACGAG. It specifies CSGRQGNYE. The whole CDR3 region reads CSGRQGNYEQYF.

This clone was seen ten or more times. Sequencing ends 3 residues short of the CDR3 end; the germline J gene provides the rest. The rearrangement uses TRBV30 and TRBJ2-3; no definite D call. Germline V gene lookup returns CDR1 GTSNPN and CDR2 SVGIG (reference sequence). The CDR3 sequence is 15 residues long. The V and J ends lost 0 bases and 0 bases respectively, with 10 bases between them. The part of the CDR3 DNA that was read is TGTGCCTGGAGTGTAGGAGCGATTAGCACAGATACG. Translation gives CAWSVGAISTDT. The whole CDR3 is CAWSVGAISTDTQYF.

This clone came up many times. The read ends 3 residues before the CDR3 terminus; that terminus is restored from the germline J gene. The rearrangement uses TRBV4-2 and TRBJ2-7, with D perhaps TRBD2 (5 bases). The CDR3 is 17 residues long. Per the germline V gene, CDR1 is LGHNA and CDR2 is YNFKEQ. Trimming took off 0 bases at V and 2 bases at J, with 17 bases between the two ends. CDR3 sequence: CASSQDYSRVGTYEQYF. CDR3 DNA, as far as it was read: TGTGCCAGCAGCCAAGATTACTCGCGGGTTGGTACCTACGAG.

Comment on this clone: Read coverage stops 3 residues before the CDR3 terminus; the germline J gene supplies the remainder. V gene TRBV6-2 or TRBV6-3 combines with J gene TRBJ1-5; TRBD1 might be the D (6 bases). Trimming pared 4 bases from V and 2 bases from J, leaving 15 bases between. The CDR3 has 16 amino acids. Germline values: CDR1 MNHEY, CDR2 SVGEGT. The CDR3 DNA, read in part, is TGTGCCAGCAGTTCCCCAAAGGGGGGGGGCAATCAGCCC. This sequence encodes CASSSPKGGGNQP. The full CDR3 is CASSSPKGGGNQPQHF.

This clone was recorded at least ten times. The read gets to within 3 residues of the CDR3 end, and the germline J gene fills in the rest. This same CDR3 is encoded by further DNA sequences in the sample. The chain uses TRBV5-1 and TRBJ2-7; no clear D. The CDR3 loop spans 13 amino acids. Germline values: CDR1 SGHRS, CDR2 YFSETQ. The ends were cut back, 0 bases at V and 6 bases at J, with 10 bases in the middle. CDR3 loop: CASSLEGFGEQYF. CDR3 DNA, as far as it was read: TGCGCCAGCAGCTTGGAAGGGTTTGGCGAG.

This clone has only a few counts. Coverage ceases 3 residues before the CDR3 finishes, and the germline J gene fills in the end. The V gene is TRBV10-2, the J gene TRBJ2-2; 12 bases are shared with TRBD2. V shed 4 bases, J shed 6 bases, and the junction held 3 bases outside the gene matches. This CDR3 has 15 residues. Per the germline V gene, CDR1 is WSHSY and CDR2 is SAAADI. Incomplete CDR3 DNA: TGCGCCAGCAGTGTGGGACTAGCGGGCGCCGGGGAG. Translated: CASSVGLAGAGE. In full, the CDR3 reads CASSVGLAGAGELFF.

This clone was observed at least ten times. The CDR3 end falls 3 residues outside the read, so it is completed with the germline J gene. The rearrangement joins TRBV2 to TRBJ2-3, with TRBD2 as a possible D gene (7 bases). This CDR3 spans 17 amino acids. With 0 bases removed from V and 3 bases from J, the gap between germline ends came to 16 bases. Germline V lookup: CDR1 SNHLY, CDR2 FYNNEI. CDR3 region: CASSEAPSGGGTDTQYF. The sequenced CDR3 bases are TGTGCCAGCAGTGAAGCCCCTAGCGGAGGGGGAACAGATACG.

In the case of this clone: Coverage ceases 3 residues before the CDR3 finishes, and the germline J gene fills in the end. This chain uses TRBV19 with TRBJ2-5; 7 bases fit TRBD2. The V segment lost 6 bases and the J segment 5 bases; nucleotides outside the gene matches: 9. CDR3 length equals 14 residues. CDR1 is LNHDA and CDR2 is SQIVND in the germline V gene (reference sequence). The CDR3 bases that were read are TGTGCCAGTAGAAGTGCGGGGGTGCCTGAGACC. It is translated as CASRSAGVPET. The entire CDR3 reads CASRSAGVPETQYF.

This clone has ten or more counts. The read finishes 3 residues shy of the CDR3 end, and the germline J gene is used to complete it. The chain employs TRBV5-4 and TRBJ2-3; D might be TRBD2 (6 bases). The CDR3 has 14 amino acids. Between the trimmed V and J ends, which lost 0 bases and 4 bases, there was a span of 9 bases. Germline CDR1 is SGHNT and CDR2 is YYREEE (reference sequence). CDR3 amino acids: CASSLGGDADTQYF. The sequenced part of the CDR3 DNA is TGTGCCAGCAGCTTGGGCGGGGATGCAGATACG.

The table lists this clone with many counts. The CDR3 is cut off 3 residues early in the read; its end comes from the germline J gene. V is TRBV4-1 and J is TRBJ2-7; unclear D gene. Germline CDR1 is MGHRA and CDR2 is YSYEKL. The CDR3 totals 17 residues. The V and J ends lost 3 bases and 3 bases respectively, with 21 bases between them. This chain's CDR3 is CASSQVLGKTSNYEQYF. CDR3 DNA, as far as it was read: TGCGCCAGCAGCCAGGTCTTGGGCAAGACAAGTAACTACGAG.

This clone was picked up many times. The read gets to within 3 residues of the CDR3 end, and the germline J gene fills in the rest. The J gene is TRBJ2-5, the V gene TRBV20-1; TRBD1 matches at 8 bases. CDR3 size: 14 residues. V gave up 2 bases and J gave up 2 bases; unmatched junction bases: 4. Germline V CDR1 and CDR2: DFQATT, SNEGSKA (reference sequence). CDR3 amino acids: CSARRDRTQETQYF. The sequenced part of the CDR3 DNA is TGCAGTGCTAGACGGGACAGGACACAAGAGACC.

This clone was seen more than once but under ten times. Compared with germline, one end of the junction differs, possibly owing to a read error. The read terminates 3 residues before the CDR3 end, so the remaining end is supplied by the germline J gene. The sample contains more than one DNA sequence encoding this CDR3. The genes are TRBV18 and TRBJ1-3; D perhaps matches TRBD1 (6 bases). The germline V gene has CDR1 KGHSH and CDR2 LQKENI. This CDR3 spans 16 amino acids. The CDR3 bases that were read are TGTGCCAGCTCACCGTCAGGGGATTCAGCTGGAAACACA. Amino acids: CASSPSGDSAGNT. The entire CDR3 protein reads CASSPSGDSAGNTIYF.

This clone was recorded many times. Sequencing ends 3 residues short of the CDR3 end; the germline J gene provides the rest. The chain links TRBV19 to TRBJ1-5; D perhaps matches TRBD1 (6 bases). This CDR3 has 16 amino acids. Trimming cost V 0 bases and J 6 bases, with 15 bases left between them. Germline CDR1 reads LNHDA; CDR2 reads SQIVND (reference sequence). The chain's CDR3 is CASSIESQGSTQPQHF. The sequenced CDR3 bases are TGTGCCAGTAGTATAGAGTCACAGGGTTCAACTCAGCCC. Supplemented by reference TRBV19 and TRBJ1-5, the full variable domain reads DGGITQSPKYLFRKEGQNVTLSCEQNLNHDAMYWYRQDPGQGLRLIYYSQIVNDFQKGDIAEGYSVSREKKESFPLTVTSAQKNPTAFYLCASSIESQGSTQPQHFGDGTRLSIL.

This clone was counted a few times. CDR3 residues: CASSPQGAVSSYEQYF. The covered CDR3 bases are TGTGCCAGCAGCCCCCAGGGGGCGGTTAGCTCCTACGAG. The V call is TRBV7-8, the J call TRBJ2-7, with 8 bases that match TRBD1. Read data end 3 residues before the CDR3 end; the end is taken from the germline J gene. V trimming: 5 bases; J trimming: 0 bases; junction bases outside the gene matches: 9. CDR1 and CDR2 (germline): SGHVS, FQNEAQ. The CDR3 length is 16 residues.

This clone was recorded at least ten times. From the germline J gene comes the end of the CDR3, since the read stops 3 residues before it. The J gene is TRBJ2-3, the V gene TRBV6-2 or TRBV6-3; D unclear. This CDR3 has 15 amino acids. Trimming shortened V by 1 base and J by 2 bases, and 10 bases separated the two germline ends. Germline CDR1 reads MNHEY; CDR2 reads SVGEGT. CDR3 sequence reads: CASSYFASNTDTQYF. The part of the CDR3 DNA that was read is TGTGCCAGCAGTTACTTCGCGAGCAACACAGATACG.

This clone was seen ten or more times. Coverage ceases 3 residues before the CDR3 finishes, and the germline J gene fills in the end. This chain uses TRBV7-2 with TRBJ2-1; maybe TRBD1 (5 bases). The CDR3 runs 15 residues. V lost 1 base, J lost 6 bases, and 13 bases lay in between. From germline, CDR1 is SGHTA and CDR2 FQGNSA. The CDR3 spells CASSLGAGWGNEQFF. The CDR3 bases that were read are TGTGCCAGCAGCTTAGGAGCAGGGTGGGGCAATGAG.

This clone was counted at least ten times. The read halts 3 residues ahead of the CDR3 end, with the missing end drawn from the germline J gene. V and J are TRBV29-1 and TRBJ2-7, with D perhaps TRBD2 (5 bases). V gave up 6 bases and J gave up 3 bases, with 9 bases separating them. This CDR3 comprises 11 residues. CDR1 is SQVTM, CDR2 ANQGSEA, per germline. This CDR3 reads CSVRTSYEQYF. CDR3 bases read: TGCAGCGTGCGAACTAGCTACGAG.

This clone has ten or more counts. Germline and junction disagree at one end, which may indicate a read error. Coverage ceases 3 residues before the CDR3 finishes, and the germline J gene fills in the end. The chain has TRBV4-2 and TRBJ2-2, with D unclear. This CDR3 has 15 amino acids. CDR1 is LGHNA and CDR2 is YNFKEQ in the germline V gene. The sequenced part of the CDR3 DNA is TGCGCCAGCAGCCAAGAGGTGACTTACACCGGGGAG. The encoded protein is CASSQEVTYTGE. The whole CDR3 sequence reads CASSQEVTYTGELFF.